This record covers a single T cell receptor (beta chain). Trimming shortened V by 3 bases and J by 4 bases, and 16 bases separated the two germline ends. This CDR3 has 15 amino acids. Looked up from germline, CDR1 is SGDLS and CDR2 is YYNGEE. Clones were read by immunoSEQ multiplex PCR, and TCRdb kept only the in-frame ones, dropping some. Of about 360,000 clones listed, around 83% are singletons. The entry originates in a study of blood T cell repertoires in COVID-19. The TCR comes from a young man with active or convalescent COVID-19. Sequencing was performed on peripheral blood. The rearrangement uses TRBV9 and TRBJ1-2, with D possibly being TRBD1 (6 bases). CDR3: CASSAPVTGTYGYTF. The CDR3 nucleotides read TGTGCCAGCAGCGCCCCCGTGACAGGAACCTATGGCTACACCTTC.